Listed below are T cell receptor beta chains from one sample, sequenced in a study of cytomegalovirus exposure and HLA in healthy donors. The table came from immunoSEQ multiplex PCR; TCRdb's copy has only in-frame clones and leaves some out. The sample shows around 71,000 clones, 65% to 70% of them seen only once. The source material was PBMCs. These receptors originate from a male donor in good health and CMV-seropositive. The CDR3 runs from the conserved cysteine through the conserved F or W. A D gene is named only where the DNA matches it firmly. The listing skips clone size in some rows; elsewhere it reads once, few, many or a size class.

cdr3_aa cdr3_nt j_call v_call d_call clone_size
CASNSSGNRDEQFF TGCGCCAGCAATAGTAGCGGGAATCGAGATGAGCAGTTCTTC TRBJ2-1 TRBV10-2 TRBD2 NA
CASRPYRGAYEQYF TGTGCCAGTAGACCATACAGGGGAGCGTACGAGCAGTACTTC TRBJ2-7 TRBV19 TRBD1 NA
CASSQDPGNYGYTF TGCGCCAGCAGCCAAGACCCAGGGAACTATGGCTACACCTTC TRBJ1-2 TRBV4-1 NA NA
CASRGGVLGNQPQHF TGTGCCAGCAGGGGAGGCGTATTGGGCAATCAGCCCCAGCATTTT TRBJ1-5 TRBV2 NA once
CASSDLDRGKTQYF TGTGCCAGCAGTGACTTGGACAGGGGGAAGACCCAGTACTTC TRBJ2-5 TRBV2 TRBD1 NA
CASSTQGARTEAFF TGTGCCAGCAGCACACAGGGGGCCCGCACTGAAGCTTTCTTT TRBJ1-1 TRBV7-9 TRBD1 once
CSVDGQGTGELFF TGCAGCGTTGACGGACAGGGGACCGGGGAGCTGTTTTTT TRBJ2-2 TRBV29-1 TRBD1 NA
CASSLDSMNTEAFF TGTGCCAGCAGCTTGGATTCTATGAACACTGAAGCTTTCTTT TRBJ1-1 TRBV5-6 NA NA
CASSGPAGAPWIHTDTQYF TGTGCCAGCAGTGGTCCAGCGGGAGCCCCCTGGATACACACAGATACGCAGTATTTT TRBJ2-3 TRBV2 TRBD2 large
CASTPRAGNSPLHF TGTGCCAGCACCCCACGCGCCGGGAATTCACCCCTCCACTTT TRBJ1-6 TRBV5-6 NA NA
CASSSGESYEQYF TGTGCCAGCAGTTCAGGGGAATCCTACGAGCAGTACTTC TRBJ2-7 TRBV6-6 NA NA
CASRPGQGFHTEAFF TGTGCCAGTAGGCCGGGACAGGGATTTCACACTGAAGCTTTCTTT TRBJ1-1 TRBV19 TRBD1 few
CASRIDSRLLYF TGTGCCAGCAGGATAGACAGCAGACTCCTGTACTTC TRBJ2-7 TRBV27 NA NA
CASSVSGANVLTF TGTGCCAGCAGCGTAAGCGGGGCCAACGTCCTGACTTTC TRBJ2-6 TRBV9 NA NA
CAISEGGGYEAFF TGTGCCATCAGTGAGGGCGGGGGATATGAAGCTTTCTTT TRBJ1-1 TRBV10-3 NA NA
CASSESKVTGLIYEQYF TGCGCCAGCAGTGAGTCGAAAGTGACAGGGTTAATCTACGAGCAGTACTTC TRBJ2-7 TRBV10-2 TRBD1 NA
CASSLQALTTDTQYF TGTGCCAGCAGCTTACAGGCCTTAACCACAGATACGCAGTATTTT TRBJ2-3 TRBV7-9 NA NA
CASSSFQGTNEKLFF TGCGCCAGCAGCTCGTTCCAGGGAACTAATGAAAAACTGTTTTTT TRBJ1-4 TRBV5-1 NA few
CASSLGQGIGNTIYF TGTGCCAGCAGCCTGGGACAGGGTATTGGAAACACCATATATTTT TRBJ1-3 TRBV2 TRBD1 NA
CASNRGYEQYF TGTGCCAGCAACAGGGGCTACGAGCAGTACTTC TRBJ2-7 TRBV2 TRBD1 NA
CASTTSGAWDEQFF TGCGCCAGCACCACTAGCGGGGCTTGGGATGAGCAGTTCTTC TRBJ2-1 TRBV5-1 TRBD2 once
CASKRGRAQDAYEQYF TGTGCCAGCAAAAGGGGCCGGGCTCAAGATGCCTACGAGCAGTACTTC TRBJ2-7 TRBV27 NA NA
CSGKTGYNEQFF TGCAGCGGTAAGACTGGATACAATGAGCAGTTCTTC TRBJ2-1 TRBV29-1 NA NA
CASSLSLLDEQFF TGTGCCAGCAGCTTATCACTTTTGGATGAGCAGTTCTTC TRBJ2-1 TRBV11-2 NA NA
CASSTGTSGMSADTQYF TGTGCCAGCAGTACCGGGACTAGCGGGATGTCCGCAGATACGCAGTATTTT TRBJ2-3 TRBV28 TRBD2 NA
CASSHPGQGYYGYTF TGTGCCAGCAGCCACCCGGGACAGGGGTACTATGGCTACACCTTC TRBJ1-2 TRBV6-5 TRBD1 NA
CASRRTGANQPQHF TGTGCCAGCAGGAGGACAGGGGCGAATCAGCCCCAGCATTTT TRBJ1-5 TRBV27 TRBD1 NA
CASRRDPNTEAFF TGTGCCAGCAGGAGGGATCCCAACACTGAAGCTTTCTTT TRBJ1-1 TRBV6-5 NA once
CASSLAGVPEAFF TGTGCCAGCAGCTTGGCAGGGGTCCCTGAAGCTTTCTTT TRBJ1-1 TRBV5-5 NA NA
CASSWTSGTEQYF TGTGCCAGCAGCTGGACTAGCGGGACTGAGCAGTACTTC TRBJ2-7 TRBV6-1 TRBD2 NA
CASSQTTTISYEQYF TGTGCCAGTAGTCAGACTACGACAATCTCCTACGAGCAGTACTTC TRBJ2-7 TRBV19 NA NA
CASSLVGSKGGQETQYF TGTGCCAGCAGCTTAGTCGGGAGTAAGGGAGGCCAAGAGACCCAGTACTTC TRBJ2-5 TRBV7-9 NA NA
CASSLGRALFF TGCGCCAGCAGCTTGGGGAGGGCGCTGTTTTTT TRBJ2-2 TRBV5-1 NA few
CASSTYTGLKSPLHF TGTGCCAGCAGCACTTACACAGGGTTGAAATCACCCCTCCACTTT TRBJ1-6 TRBV14 NA NA
CASSLGTSGRINTQYF TGTGCCAGCAGCTTAGGGACTAGCGGGAGGATCAATACGCAGTATTTT TRBJ2-3 TRBV7-2 TRBD2 once
CASGSTGTGNTIYF TGCGCCAGCGGATCTACAGGGACGGGAAACACCATATATTTT TRBJ1-3 TRBV4-1 NA NA
CSSSHWDSIWKETQYF TGTTCCAGCAGCCACTGGGACTCAATCTGGAAAGAGACCCAGTACTTC TRBJ2-5 TRBV7-9 NA few
CASSRTGGTNEKLFF TGCGCCAGCAGCCGAACAGGGGGCACTAATGAAAAACTGTTTTTT TRBJ1-4 TRBV5-1 TRBD1 NA
CASSQDYVADGYTF TGCGCCAGCAGCCAAGATTATGTGGCAGATGGCTACACCTTC TRBJ1-2 TRBV4-1 NA NA
CAAGTGTYNEQFF TGTGCAGCAGGGACAGGAACCTACAATGAGCAGTTCTTC TRBJ2-1 TRBV7-2 TRBD1 NA
CASSAPGGTNTGELFF TGTGCCAGCAGCGCCCCTGGCGGAACGAACACCGGGGAGCTGTTTTTT TRBJ2-2 TRBV9 NA NA
CSSSPPVLTDSVYF TGTTCCAGCAGCCCCCCGGTCTTAACGGACAGCGTATATTTT TRBJ1-3 TRBV7-9 NA NA
CASSLQGRNTEAFF TGTGCCAGCAGCCTACAGGGCAGGAACACTGAAGCTTTCTTT TRBJ1-1 TRBV5-5 NA NA
CASSLMQVGVETQYF TGCGCCAGCAGCTTAATGCAGGTTGGTGTAGAGACCCAGTACTTC TRBJ2-5 TRBV5-1 NA NA